This TCR beta chain is from a study of blood T cell repertoires in COVID-19. Looking at the study overall: Samples came from the United States, Italy and Spain, spanning acute and convalescent COVID-19.

As processed by the authors: Amplification with reference gene primers provided the estimates of nucleated cell counts. Profiled with immunoSEQ multiplex PCR; TCRdb holds only in-frame clones, not every one. The DNA gave D and trimming, while V, J and clone size come from that table. The table includes approximately 320,000 clones, 85% to 90% detected once. The V gene end was trimmed by 3 bases and the J gene end by 10 bases; junction bases not matched to a gene: 11. The CDR3 is made up of 14 amino acids. Looked up from germline, CDR1 is LGHDT and CDR2 is YNNKEL (reference sequence). Sequencing was done on a sample of peripheral blood. This TCR was sampled from a woman aged 25 to 39 with COVID-19, enrolled during active disease. This chain connects TRBV3-1 (or the pseudogene TRBV3-2) to TRBJ1-1; 7 bases match TRBD1. CDR3 bases: TGTGCCAGCAGCCAGGAAGACAGGGTCTGGGGAGCTTTCTTT. This translates into CASSQEDRVWGAFF.